This T cell receptor beta chain was recorded in a study of blood T cell repertoires in COVID-19. Study-level information: COVID-19 samples collected from the United States, Italy and Spain covered acute and convalescent phases. Sources were T cells, B-cell-depleted T cells, or PBMCs; the material itself was cDNA or gDNA.

In the source study's methods: Scientists estimated how many nucleated cells there were by amplifying reference gene primers. Libraries were prepared by immunoSEQ multiplex PCR; TCRdb keeps only in-frame clonotypes and omits some of them. V and J calls and clone size are copied from that table; D and trimming were computed from the DNA. The sample carries around 300,000 clones, more than 75% recorded once. A single count supports this clone. The CDR3 sequence is 14 residues long. The germline V gene has CDR1 MDHEN and CDR2 SYDVKM. V lost 3 bases, J lost 4 bases, and 12 bases lay in between. Assignment of participants to cohorts was predicated upon participant-reported clinical history.

The clonotype originates from a woman aged 60 to 75 in a cohort exposed to, infected with or recovered from COVID-19 (not recorded which). The specimen was PBMCs or T cells enriched from blood (not recorded which). This rearrangement joins TRBV28 to TRBJ1-2; TRBD1 might be the D (5 bases). CDR3 DNA sequence: TGTGCCAGCAGTTTTGGGGGGAGCGGCTATGGCTACACCTTC. Its protein is CASSFGGSGYGYTF.